This TCR beta chain was observed in a study of T cell changes during pregnancy in multiple sclerosis. Libraries were prepared by immunoSEQ multiplex PCR; TCRdb keeps only in-frame clonotypes and omits some of them. The sample consists of roughly 40,000 clones, 85% to 90% of them appearing once. V was pared by 6 bases and J by 7 bases, with 18 bases between. Germline V gives CDR1 SNHLY, CDR2 FYNNEI. This CDR3 comprises 14 residues. This sequence was found in a female donor with multiple sclerosis, enrolled in a pregnancy study. The sequencing here drew on CD4+ T cells from peripheral blood mononuclear cells, taken in the first trimester of pregnancy. The chain recombines TRBV2 with TRBJ2-5, with D possibly being TRBD1 (5 bases). The CDR3 DNA reads TGTGCCAGCAGAGTCCAGGGAACCTGGGGGACCCAGTACTTC. As protein: CASRVQGTWGTQYF.